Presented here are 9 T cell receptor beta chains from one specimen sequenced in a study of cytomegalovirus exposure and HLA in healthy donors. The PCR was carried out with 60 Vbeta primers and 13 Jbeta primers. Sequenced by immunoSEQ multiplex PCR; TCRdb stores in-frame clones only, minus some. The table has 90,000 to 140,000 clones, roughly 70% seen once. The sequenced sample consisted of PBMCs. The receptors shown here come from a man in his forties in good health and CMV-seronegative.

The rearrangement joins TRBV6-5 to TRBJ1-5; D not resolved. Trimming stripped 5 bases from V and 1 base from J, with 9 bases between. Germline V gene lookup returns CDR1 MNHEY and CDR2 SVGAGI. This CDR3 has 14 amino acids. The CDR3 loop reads CASSTQRSNQPQHF. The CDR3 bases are TGTGCCAGCAGTACGCAGCGGAGCAATCAGCCCCAGCATTTT.

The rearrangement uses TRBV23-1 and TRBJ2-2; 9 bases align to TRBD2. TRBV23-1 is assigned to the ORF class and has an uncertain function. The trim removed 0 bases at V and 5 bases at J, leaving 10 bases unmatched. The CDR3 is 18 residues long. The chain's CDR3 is CASSQSPMSGGRTGELFF. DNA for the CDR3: TGCGCCAGCAGTCAATCCCCGATGAGCGGGGGGCGAACCGGGGAGCTGTTTTTT.

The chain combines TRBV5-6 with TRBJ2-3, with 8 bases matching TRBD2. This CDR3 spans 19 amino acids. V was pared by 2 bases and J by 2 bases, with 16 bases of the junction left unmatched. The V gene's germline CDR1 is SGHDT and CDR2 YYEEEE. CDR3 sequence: CASSFATPRLASLTDTQYF. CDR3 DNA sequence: TGTGCCAGCAGCTTTGCCACCCCTCGACTAGCGAGCCTCACAGATACGCAGTATTTT.

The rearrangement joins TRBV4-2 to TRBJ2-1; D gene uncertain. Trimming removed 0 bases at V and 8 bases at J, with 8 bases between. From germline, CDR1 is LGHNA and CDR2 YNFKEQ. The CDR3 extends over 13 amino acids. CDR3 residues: CASSQDSRDEQFF. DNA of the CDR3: TGTGCCAGCAGCCAAGATAGCCGAGATGAGCAGTTCTTC.

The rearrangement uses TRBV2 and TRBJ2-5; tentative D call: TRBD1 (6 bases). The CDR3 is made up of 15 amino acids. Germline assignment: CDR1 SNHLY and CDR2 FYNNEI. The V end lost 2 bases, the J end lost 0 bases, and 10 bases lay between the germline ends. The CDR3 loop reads CASSENRAHQETQYF. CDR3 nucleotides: TGTGCCAGCAGTGAAAACAGGGCACACCAAGAGACCCAGTACTTC.

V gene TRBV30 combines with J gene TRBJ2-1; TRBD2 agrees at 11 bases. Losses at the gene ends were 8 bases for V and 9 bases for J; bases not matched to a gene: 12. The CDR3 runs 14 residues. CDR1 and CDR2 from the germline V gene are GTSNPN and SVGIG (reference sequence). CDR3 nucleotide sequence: TGTGCCAAACCCCCTAGCGGGAGGTCTAGTGAGCAGTTCTTC. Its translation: CAKPPSGRSSEQFF.

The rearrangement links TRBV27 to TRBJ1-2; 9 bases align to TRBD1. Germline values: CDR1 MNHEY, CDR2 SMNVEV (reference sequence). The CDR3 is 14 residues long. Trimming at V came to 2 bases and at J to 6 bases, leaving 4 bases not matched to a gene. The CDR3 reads CASSLAGTGNGYTF. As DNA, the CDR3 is TGTGCCAGCAGTTTAGCCGGGACAGGGAATGGCTACACCTTC.

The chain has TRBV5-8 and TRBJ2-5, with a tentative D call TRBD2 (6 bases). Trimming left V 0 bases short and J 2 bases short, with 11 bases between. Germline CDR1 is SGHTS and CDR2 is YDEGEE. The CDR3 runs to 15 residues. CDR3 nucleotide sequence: TGTGCCAGCAGCTTGGGACTAGGCTCACAAGAGACCCAGTACTTC. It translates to CASSLGLGSQETQYF.

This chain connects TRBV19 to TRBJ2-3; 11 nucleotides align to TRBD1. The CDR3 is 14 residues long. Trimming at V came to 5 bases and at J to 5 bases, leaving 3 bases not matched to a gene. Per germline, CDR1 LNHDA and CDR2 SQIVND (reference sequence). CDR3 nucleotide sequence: TGTGCCAGTAGTGGACAGGGGGCGGGAGATACGCAGTATTTT. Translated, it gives CASSGQGAGDTQYF. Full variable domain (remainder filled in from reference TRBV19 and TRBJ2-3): DGGITQSPKYLFRKEGQNVTLSCEQNLNHDAMYWYRQDPGQGLRLIYYSQIVNDFQKGDIAEGYSVSREKKESFPLTVTSAQKNPTAFYLCASSGQGAGDTQYFGPGTRLTVL.